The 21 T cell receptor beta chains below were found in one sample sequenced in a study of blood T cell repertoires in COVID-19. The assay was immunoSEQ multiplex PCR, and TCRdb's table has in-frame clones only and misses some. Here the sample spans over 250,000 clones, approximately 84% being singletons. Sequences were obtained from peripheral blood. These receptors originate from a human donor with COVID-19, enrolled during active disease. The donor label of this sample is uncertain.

This chain's CDR3 is CSSRWGTDTQYF. Here the CDR3 DNA reads TGCAGCTCCAGGTGGGGCACAGATACGCAGTATTTT. The chain employs TRBV29-1 and TRBJ2-3; D is ambiguous. The CDR3 consists of 12 residues. Germline lookup yields CDR1 SQVTM and CDR2 ANQGSEA. V lost 8 bases to trimming and J lost 1 base, with 10 bases between them.

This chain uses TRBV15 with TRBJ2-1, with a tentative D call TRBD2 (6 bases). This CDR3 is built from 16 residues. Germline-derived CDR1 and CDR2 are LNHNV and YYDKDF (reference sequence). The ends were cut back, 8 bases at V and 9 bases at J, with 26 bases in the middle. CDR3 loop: CATGWYGDYAGGEQFF. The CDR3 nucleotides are TGTGCCACCGGATGGTACGGCGACTACGCCGGGGGTGAGCAGTTCTTC.

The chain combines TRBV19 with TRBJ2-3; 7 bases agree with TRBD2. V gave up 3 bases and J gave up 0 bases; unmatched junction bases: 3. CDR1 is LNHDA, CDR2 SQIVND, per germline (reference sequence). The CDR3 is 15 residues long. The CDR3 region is CASSIPAGSTDTQYF. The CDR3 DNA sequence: TGTGCCAGTAGTATCCCAGCGGGGAGCACAGATACGCAGTATTTT.

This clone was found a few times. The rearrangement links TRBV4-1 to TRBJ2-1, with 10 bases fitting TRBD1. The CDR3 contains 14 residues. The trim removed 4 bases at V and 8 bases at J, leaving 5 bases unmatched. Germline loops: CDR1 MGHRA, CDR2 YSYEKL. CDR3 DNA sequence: TGCGCCAGCAGCCTCCGACAGGGGGCACATGAGCAGTTCTTC. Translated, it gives CASSLRQGAHEQFF.

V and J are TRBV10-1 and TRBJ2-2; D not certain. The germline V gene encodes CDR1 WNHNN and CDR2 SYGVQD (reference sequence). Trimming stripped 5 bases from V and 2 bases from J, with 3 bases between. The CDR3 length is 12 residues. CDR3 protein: CASSPNTGELFF. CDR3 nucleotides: TGCGCCAGCAGTCCAAACACCGGGGAGCTGTTTTTT.

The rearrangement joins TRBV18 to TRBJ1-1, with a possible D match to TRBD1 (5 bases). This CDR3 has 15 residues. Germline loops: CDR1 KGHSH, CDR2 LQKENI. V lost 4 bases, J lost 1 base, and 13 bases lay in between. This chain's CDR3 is CASSLEGEPNTEAFF. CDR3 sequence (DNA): TGTGCCAGCTCACTCGAAGGGGAACCGAACACTGAAGCTTTCTTT.

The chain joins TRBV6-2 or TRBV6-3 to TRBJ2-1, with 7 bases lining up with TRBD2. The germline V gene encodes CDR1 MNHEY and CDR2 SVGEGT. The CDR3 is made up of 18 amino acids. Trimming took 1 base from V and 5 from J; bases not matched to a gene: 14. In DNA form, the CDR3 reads TGTGCCAGCAGTTACTTAAGGTTCCGGGGGGTTCGTCACAATGAGCAGTTCTTC. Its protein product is CASSYLRFRGVRHNEQFF.

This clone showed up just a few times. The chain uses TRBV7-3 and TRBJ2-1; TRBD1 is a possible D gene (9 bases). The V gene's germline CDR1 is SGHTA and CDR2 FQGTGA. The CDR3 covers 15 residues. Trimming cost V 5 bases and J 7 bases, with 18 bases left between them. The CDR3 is CASSRGQGTRNEQFF. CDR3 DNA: TGTGCCAGCAGCCGCGGACAGGGGACTAGGAATGAGCAGTTCTTC.

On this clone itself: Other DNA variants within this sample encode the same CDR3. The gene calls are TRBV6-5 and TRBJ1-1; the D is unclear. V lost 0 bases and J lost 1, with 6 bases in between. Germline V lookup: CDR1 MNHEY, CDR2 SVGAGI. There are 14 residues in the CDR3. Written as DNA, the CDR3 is TGTGCCAGCAGTTACTCGGCAGGGAACACTGAAGCTTTCTTT. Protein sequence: CASSYSAGNTEAFF.

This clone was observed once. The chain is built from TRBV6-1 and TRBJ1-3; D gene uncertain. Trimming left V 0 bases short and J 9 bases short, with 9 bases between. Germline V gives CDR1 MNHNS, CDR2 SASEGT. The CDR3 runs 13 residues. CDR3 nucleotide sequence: TGTGCCAGCAGTGAAGCGCTTCACAGCACCATATATTTT. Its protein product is CASSEALHSTIYF.

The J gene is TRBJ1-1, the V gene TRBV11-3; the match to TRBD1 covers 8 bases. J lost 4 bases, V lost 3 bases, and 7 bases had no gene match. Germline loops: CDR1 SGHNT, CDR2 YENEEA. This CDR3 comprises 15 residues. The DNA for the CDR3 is TGTGCCAGCAGCTTTAATGGACAGGGACCCACTGAAGCTTTCTTT. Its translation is CASSFNGQGPTEAFF.

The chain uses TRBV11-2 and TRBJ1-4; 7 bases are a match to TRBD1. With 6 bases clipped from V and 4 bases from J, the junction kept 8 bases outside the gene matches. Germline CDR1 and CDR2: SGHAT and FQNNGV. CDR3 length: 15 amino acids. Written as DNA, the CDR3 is TGTGCCAGCAGGGACCTCGGACAGGTTAATGAAAAACTGTTTTTT. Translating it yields CASRDLGQVNEKLFF. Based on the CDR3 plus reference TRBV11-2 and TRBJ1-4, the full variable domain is EAGVAQSPRYKIIEKRQSVAFWCNPISGHATLYWYQQILGQGPKLLIQFQNNGVVDDSQLPKDRFSAERLKGVDSTLKIQPAKLEDSAVYLCASRDLGQVNEKLFFGSGTQLSVL.

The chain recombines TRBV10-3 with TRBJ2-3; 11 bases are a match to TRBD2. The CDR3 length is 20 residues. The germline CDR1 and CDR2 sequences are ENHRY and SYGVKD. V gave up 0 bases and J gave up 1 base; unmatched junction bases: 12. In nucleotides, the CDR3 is TGTGCCATCAGTGAGTCTAGCCCAGGACTAGCGGGCCCACGCACAGATACGCAGTATTTT. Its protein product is CAISESSPGLAGPRTDTQYF.

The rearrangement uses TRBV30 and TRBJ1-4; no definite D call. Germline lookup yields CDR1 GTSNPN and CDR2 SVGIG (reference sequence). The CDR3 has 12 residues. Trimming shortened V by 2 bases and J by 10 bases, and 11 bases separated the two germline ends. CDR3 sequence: CAWSPLEGKLFF. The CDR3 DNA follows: TGTGCCTGGAGTCCGTTAGAGGGAAAACTGTTTTTT.

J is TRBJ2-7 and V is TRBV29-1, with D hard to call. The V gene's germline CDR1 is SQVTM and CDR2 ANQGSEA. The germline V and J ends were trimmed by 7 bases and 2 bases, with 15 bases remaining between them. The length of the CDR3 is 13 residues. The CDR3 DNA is TGCAGCGCCCGAGACCGCGGCCCCTACGAGCAGTACTTC. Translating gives CSARDRGPYEQYF.

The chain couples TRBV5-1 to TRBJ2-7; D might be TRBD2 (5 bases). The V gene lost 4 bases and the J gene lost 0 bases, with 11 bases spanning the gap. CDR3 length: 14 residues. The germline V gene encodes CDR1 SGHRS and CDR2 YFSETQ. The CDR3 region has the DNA TGCGCCAGCAGCCAACCCGGGGTCTCCTACGAGCAGTACTTC. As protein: CASSQPGVSYEQYF.

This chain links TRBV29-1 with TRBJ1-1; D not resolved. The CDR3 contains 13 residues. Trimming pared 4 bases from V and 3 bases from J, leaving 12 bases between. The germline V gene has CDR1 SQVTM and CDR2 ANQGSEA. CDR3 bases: TGCAGCGTTGCGTCACTCATGGACACTGAAGCTTTCTTT. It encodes CSVASLMDTEAFF.

The CDR3 nucleotides are TGTGCCAGTAGCGCGACTCAGACAGGGCCCGGCTATGGCTACACCTTC. This gives the protein CASSATQTGPGYGYTF. The genes are TRBV19 and TRBJ1-2; 7 bases agree with TRBD1. The trim removed 6 bases at V and 4 bases at J, leaving 14 bases unmatched. CDR1 and CDR2 (germline): LNHDA, SQIVND (reference sequence). The CDR3 loop spans 16 amino acids.

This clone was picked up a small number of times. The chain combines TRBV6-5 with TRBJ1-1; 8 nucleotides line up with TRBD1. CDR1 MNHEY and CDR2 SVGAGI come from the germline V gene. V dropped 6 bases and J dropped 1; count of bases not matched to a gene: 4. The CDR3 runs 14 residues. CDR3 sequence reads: CASSAGQGNTEAFF. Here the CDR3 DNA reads TGTGCCAGCAGCGCCGGACAGGGGAACACTGAAGCTTTCTTT.

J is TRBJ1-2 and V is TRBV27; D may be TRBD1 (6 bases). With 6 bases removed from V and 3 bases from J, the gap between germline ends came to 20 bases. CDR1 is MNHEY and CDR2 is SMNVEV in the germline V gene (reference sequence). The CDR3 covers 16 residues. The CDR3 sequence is CASRKNRDRFDYGYTF. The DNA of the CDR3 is TGTGCCAGCAGGAAAAACAGGGACCGCTTCGACTATGGCTACACCTTC.

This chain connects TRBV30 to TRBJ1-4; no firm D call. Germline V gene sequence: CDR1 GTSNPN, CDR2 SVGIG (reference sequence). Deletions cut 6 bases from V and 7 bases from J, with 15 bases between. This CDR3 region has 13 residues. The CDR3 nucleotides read TGTGCCTGTGTACGGGGAGTAGGTGAAAAACTGTTTTTT. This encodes CACVRGVGEKLFF.